This T cell receptor beta chain emerged from a study of HIV-infected patients and healthy controls. Trimming cost V 2 bases and J 0 bases, with 9 bases left between them. This CDR3 is 15 amino acids long. Germline loops: CDR1 KGHSH, CDR2 LQKENI. TCRdb re-called the 5' RACE reads with MiXCR, one entry per CDR3 protein. The profile shows 70,000 or so distinct CDR3 sequences, roughly 16% of them singletons. The material sequenced was CD4+ T cells from blood. This chain links TRBV18 with TRBJ2-3; D is undetermined. This TCR derives from a human donor in good health. The CDR3 sequence is CASSPLDSSTDTQYF. DNA of the CDR3: TGTGCCAGCTCACCATTAGACTCTAGCACAGATACGCAGTATTTT.